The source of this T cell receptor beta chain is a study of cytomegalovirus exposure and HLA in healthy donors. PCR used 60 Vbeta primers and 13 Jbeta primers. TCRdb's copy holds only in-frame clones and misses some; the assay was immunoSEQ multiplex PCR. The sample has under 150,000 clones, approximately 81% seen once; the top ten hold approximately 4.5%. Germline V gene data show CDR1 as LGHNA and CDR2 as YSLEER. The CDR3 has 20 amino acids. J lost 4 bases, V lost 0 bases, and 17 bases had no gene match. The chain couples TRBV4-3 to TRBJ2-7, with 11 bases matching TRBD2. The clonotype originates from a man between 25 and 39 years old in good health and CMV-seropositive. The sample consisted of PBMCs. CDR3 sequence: CASSQDLSSGRFGFGYEQYF. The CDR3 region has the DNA TGCGCCAGCAGCCAAGATCTCTCTAGCGGGAGGTTCGGTTTTGGTTACGAGCAGTACTTC.